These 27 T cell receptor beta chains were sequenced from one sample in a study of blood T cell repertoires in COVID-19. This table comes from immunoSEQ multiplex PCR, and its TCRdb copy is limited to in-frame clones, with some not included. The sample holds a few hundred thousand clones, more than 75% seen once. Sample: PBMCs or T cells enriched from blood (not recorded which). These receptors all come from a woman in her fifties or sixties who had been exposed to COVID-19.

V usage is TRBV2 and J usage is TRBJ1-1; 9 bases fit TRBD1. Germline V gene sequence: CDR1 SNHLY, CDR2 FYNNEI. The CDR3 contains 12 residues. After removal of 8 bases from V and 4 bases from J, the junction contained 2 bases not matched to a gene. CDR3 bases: TGTGCCAGCGGGACAGGGATCACTGAAGCTTTCTTT. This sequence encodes CASGTGITEAFF.

The DNA for the CDR3 is TGTGCCAGCAGCTCCGAGGGGGTTAACACTGAAGCTTTCTTT. Amino acid sequence: CASSSEGVNTEAFF. V gene TRBV7-9 combines with J gene TRBJ1-1; tentative D call: TRBD1 (6 bases). The CDR3 is made up of 14 amino acids. V was trimmed by 4 bases and J by 2 bases, leaving 11 bases between them. Germline V gene data show CDR1 as SEHNR and CDR2 as FQNEAQ (reference sequence). The full variable domain, its missing parts supplied by reference TRBV7-9 and TRBJ1-1, is DTGVSQNPRHKITKRGQNVTFRCDPISEHNRLYWYRQTLGQGPEFLTYFQNEAQLEKSRLLSDRFSAERPKGSFSTLEIQRTEQGDSAMYLCASSSEGVNTEAFFGQGTRLTVV.

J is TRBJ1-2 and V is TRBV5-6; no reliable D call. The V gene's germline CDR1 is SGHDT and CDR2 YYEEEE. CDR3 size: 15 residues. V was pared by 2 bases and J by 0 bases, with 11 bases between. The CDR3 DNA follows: TGTGCCAGCAGCTTCGGGGTGGCCGCTAACTATGGCTACACCTTC. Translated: CASSFGVAANYGYTF. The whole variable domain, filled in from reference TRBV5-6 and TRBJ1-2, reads DAGVTQSPTHLIKTRGQQVTLRCSPKSGHDTVSWYQQALGQGPQFIFQYYEEEERQRGNFPDRFSGHQFPNYSSELNVNALLLGDSALYLCASSFGVAANYGYTFGSGTRLTVV.

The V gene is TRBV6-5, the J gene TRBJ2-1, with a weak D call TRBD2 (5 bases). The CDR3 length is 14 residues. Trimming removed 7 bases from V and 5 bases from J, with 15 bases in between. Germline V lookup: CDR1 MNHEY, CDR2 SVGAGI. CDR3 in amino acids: CASTRGGPDNEQFF. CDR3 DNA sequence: TGTGCCAGCACCCGTGGAGGTCCGGACAATGAGCAGTTCTTC.

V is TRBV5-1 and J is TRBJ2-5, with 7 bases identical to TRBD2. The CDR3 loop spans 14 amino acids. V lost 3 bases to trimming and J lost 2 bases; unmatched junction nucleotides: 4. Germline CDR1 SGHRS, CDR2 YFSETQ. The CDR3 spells CASSSTGGQETQYF. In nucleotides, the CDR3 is TGCGCCAGCAGCTCCACGGGGGGACAAGAGACCCAGTACTTC.

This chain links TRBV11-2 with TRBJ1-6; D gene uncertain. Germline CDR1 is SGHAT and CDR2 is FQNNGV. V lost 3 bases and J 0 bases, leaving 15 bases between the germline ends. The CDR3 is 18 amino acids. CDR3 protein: CASSLFRGSSSYNSPLHF. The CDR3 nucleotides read TGTGCCAGCAGCTTGTTTCGGGGATCAAGCTCCTATAATTCACCCCTCCACTTT.

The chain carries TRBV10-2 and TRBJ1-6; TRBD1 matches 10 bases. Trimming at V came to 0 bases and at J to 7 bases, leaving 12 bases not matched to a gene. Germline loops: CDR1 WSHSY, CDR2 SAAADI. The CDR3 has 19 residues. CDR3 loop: CASSESTSGTGVVNSPLHF. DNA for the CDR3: TGCGCCAGCAGTGAGTCGACTTCCGGGACAGGGGTCGTGAATTCACCCCTCCACTTT.

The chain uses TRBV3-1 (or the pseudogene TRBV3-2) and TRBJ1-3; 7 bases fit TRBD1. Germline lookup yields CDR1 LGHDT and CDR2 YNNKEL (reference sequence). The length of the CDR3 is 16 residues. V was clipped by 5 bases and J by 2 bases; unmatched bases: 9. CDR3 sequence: CASSFRQGVTGNTIYF. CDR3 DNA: TGTGCCAGCAGCTTTCGTCAGGGGGTGACTGGAAACACCATATATTTT.

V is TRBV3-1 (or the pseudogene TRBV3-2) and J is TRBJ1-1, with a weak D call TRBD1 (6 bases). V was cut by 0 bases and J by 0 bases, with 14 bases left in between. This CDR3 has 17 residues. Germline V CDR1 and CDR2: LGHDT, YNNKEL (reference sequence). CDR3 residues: CASSQEKGWGLNTEAFF. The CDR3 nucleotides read TGTGCCAGCAGCCAAGAGAAGGGATGGGGGCTGAACACTGAAGCTTTCTTT.

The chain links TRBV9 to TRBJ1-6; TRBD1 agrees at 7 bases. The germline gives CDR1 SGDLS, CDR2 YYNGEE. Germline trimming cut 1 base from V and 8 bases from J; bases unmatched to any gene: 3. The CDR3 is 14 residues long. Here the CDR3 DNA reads TGTGCCAGCAGCGTAAGGGGGCAAGATTCACCCCTCCACTTT. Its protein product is CASSVRGQDSPLHF.

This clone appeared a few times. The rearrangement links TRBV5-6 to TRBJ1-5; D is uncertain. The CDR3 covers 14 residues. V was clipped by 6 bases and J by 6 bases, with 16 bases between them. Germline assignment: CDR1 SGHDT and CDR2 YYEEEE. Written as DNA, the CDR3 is TGTGCCAGCACCCTTTCCGGGATGGGTCAGCCCCAGCATTTT. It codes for CASTLSGMGQPQHF. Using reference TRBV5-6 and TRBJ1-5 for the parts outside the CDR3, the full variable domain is DAGVTQSPTHLIKTRGQQVTLRCSPKSGHDTVSWYQQALGQGPQFIFQYYEEEERQRGNFPDRFSGHQFPNYSSELNVNALLLGDSALYLCASTLSGMGQPQHFGDGTRLSIL.

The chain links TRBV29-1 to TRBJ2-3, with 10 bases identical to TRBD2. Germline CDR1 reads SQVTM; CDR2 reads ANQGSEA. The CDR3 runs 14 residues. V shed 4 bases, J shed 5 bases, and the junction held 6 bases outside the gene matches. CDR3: CSVASGGAGDTQYF. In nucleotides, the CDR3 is TGCAGCGTTGCGAGCGGGGGGGCTGGAGATACGCAGTATTTT.

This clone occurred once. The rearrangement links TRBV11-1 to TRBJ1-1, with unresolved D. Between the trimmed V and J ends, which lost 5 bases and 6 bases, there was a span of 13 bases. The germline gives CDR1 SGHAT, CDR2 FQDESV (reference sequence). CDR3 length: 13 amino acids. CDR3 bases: TGTGCCAGCAGCGGGCACTTCGGGGCTGAAGCTTTCTTT. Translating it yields CASSGHFGAEAFF.

CDR3 amino acids: CASSLRARGKDEQFF. CDR3 DNA sequence: TGTGCCAGCAGCTTGCGTGCCAGGGGGAAAGATGAGCAGTTCTTC. The chain carries TRBV5-4 and TRBJ2-1; the match to TRBD1 covers 7 bases. Germline loops: CDR1 SGHNT, CDR2 YYREEE (reference sequence). This CDR3 has 15 residues. J was trimmed by 8 bases and V by 1 base; bases with no gene match: 9.

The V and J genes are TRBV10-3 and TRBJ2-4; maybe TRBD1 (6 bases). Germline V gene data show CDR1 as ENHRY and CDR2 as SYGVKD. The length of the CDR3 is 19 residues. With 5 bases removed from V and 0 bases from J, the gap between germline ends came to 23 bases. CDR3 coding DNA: TGTGCCATCAGTCCCACTGGGGGCCCCTTGGCTCAAGCCAAAAACATTCAGTACTTC. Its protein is CAISPTGGPLAQAKNIQYF.

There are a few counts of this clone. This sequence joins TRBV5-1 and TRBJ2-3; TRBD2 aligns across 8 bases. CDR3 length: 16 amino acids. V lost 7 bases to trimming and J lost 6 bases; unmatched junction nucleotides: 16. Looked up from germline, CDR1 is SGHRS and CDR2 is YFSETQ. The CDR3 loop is CASAPRFAGGGDTQYF. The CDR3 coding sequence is TGCGCCAGCGCGCCTCGATTCGCGGGGGGCGGGGATACGCAGTATTTT.

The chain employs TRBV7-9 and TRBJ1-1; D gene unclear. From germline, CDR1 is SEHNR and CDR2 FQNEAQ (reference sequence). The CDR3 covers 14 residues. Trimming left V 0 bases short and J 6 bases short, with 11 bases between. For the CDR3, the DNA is TGTGCCAGCAGCTTAGCCGCCGCAGGCCCTGAAGCTTTCTTT. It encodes CASSLAAAGPEAFF.

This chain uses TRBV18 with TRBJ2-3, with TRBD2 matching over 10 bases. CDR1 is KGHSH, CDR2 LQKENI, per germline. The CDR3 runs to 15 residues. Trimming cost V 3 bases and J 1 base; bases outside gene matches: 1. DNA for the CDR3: TGTGCCAGCTCACCGGGACTAGCGCGCACAGATACGCAGTATTTT. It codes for CASSPGLARTDTQYF.

CDR3 region: CASIPDIEETQYF. In DNA form, the CDR3 reads TGTGCCAGCATCCCTGACATTGAAGAGACCCAGTACTTC. The chain recombines TRBV7-9 with TRBJ2-5, with no clear D. Deletions cut 7 bases from V and 3 bases from J, with 12 bases between. The CDR3 runs 13 residues. Germline CDR1 reads SEHNR; CDR2 reads FQNEAQ (reference sequence).

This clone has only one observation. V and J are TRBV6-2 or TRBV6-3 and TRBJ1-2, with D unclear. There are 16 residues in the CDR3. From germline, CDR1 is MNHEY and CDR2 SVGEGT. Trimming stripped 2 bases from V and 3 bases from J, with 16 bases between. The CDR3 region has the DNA TGTGCCAGCAGTTACGGGAGGGAGAGGGTCGACTATGGCTACACCTTC. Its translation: CASSYGRERVDYGYTF.

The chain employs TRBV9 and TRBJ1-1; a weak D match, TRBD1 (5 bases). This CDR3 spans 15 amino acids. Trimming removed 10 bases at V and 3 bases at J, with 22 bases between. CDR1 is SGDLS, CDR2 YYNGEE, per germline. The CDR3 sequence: CAGSPQGRVDTEAFF. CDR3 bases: TGTGCCGGGTCCCCTCAGGGTCGAGTCGACACTGAAGCTTTCTTT.

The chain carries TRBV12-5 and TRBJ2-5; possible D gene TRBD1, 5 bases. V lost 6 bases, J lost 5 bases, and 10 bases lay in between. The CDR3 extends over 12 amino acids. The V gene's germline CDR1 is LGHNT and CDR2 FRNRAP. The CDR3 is CASGPAGETQYF. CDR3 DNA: TGTGCTAGTGGCCCCGCAGGGGAGACCCAGTACTTC.

In DNA form, the CDR3 reads TGTGCCAGCAGCTTACCCTACACTGAAGCTTTCTTT. Its protein is CASSLPYTEAFF. This rearrangement joins TRBV7-9 to TRBJ1-1; no definite D call. The V end was cut by 2 bases, the J end by 3 bases, with 4 bases between. The V gene's germline CDR1 is SEHNR and CDR2 FQNEAQ (reference sequence). CDR3 length equals 12 residues.

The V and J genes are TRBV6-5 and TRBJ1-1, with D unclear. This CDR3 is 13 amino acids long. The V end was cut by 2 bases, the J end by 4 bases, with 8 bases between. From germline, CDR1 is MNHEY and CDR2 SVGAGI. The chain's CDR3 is CASSYPPGTEAFF. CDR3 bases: TGTGCCAGCAGTTACCCTCCGGGCACTGAAGCTTTCTTT.

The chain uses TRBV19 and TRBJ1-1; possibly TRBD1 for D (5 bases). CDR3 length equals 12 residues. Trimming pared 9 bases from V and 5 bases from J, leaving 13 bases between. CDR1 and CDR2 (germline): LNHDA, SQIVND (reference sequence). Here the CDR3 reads CASSREGTEAFF. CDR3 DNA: TGTGCCAGCTCCCGGGAGGGGACTGAAGCTTTCTTT. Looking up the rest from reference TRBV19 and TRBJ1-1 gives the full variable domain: DGGITQSPKYLFRKEGQNVTLSCEQNLNHDAMYWYRQDPGQGLRLIYYSQIVNDFQKGDIAEGYSVSREKKESFPLTVTSAQKNPTAFYLCASSREGTEAFFGQGTRLTVV.

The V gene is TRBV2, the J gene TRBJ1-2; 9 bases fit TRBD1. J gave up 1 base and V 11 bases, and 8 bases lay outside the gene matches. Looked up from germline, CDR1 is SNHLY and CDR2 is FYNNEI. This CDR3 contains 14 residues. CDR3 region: CAGTGQGFNYGYTF. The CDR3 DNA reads TGTGCCGGCACTGGACAGGGGTTTAACTATGGCTACACCTTC.

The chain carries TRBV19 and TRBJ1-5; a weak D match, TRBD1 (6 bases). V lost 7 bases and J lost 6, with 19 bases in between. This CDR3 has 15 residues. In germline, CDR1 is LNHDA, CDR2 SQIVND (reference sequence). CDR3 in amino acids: CASTLGMRGGQPQHF. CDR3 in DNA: TGTGCCAGTACCCTAGGGATGCGAGGGGGTCAGCCCCAGCATTTT.